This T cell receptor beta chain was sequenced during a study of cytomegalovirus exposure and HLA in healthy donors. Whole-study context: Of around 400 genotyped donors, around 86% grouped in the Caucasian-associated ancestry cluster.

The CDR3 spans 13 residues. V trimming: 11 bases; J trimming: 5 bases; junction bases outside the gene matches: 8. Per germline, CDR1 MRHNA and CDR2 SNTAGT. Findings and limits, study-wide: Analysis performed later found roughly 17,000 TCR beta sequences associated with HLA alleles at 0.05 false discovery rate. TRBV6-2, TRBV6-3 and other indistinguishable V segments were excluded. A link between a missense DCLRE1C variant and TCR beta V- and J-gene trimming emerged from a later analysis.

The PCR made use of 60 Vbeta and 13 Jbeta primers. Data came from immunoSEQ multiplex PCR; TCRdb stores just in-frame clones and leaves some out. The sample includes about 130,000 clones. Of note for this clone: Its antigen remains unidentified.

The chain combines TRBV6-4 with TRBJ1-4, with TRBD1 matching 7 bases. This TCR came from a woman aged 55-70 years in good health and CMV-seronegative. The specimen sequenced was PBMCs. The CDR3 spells CAVDDRVNEKLFF. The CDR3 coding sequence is TGTGCCGTTGATGACAGGGTAAATGAAAAACTGTTTTTT.